One and the same sample provided the 26 T cell receptor beta chains below, sequenced in a study of T cell responses to AZD1222 COVID-19 vaccine. Here immunoSEQ multiplex PCR was the method, and the copy in TCRdb shows in-frame clones only, minus some. The table shows about 100,000 clones, with about nine tenths occurring only once. The sample here was peripheral blood, taken on day 0 of AZD1222 vaccination. Source of these receptors: an adult in good health.

Note on this clone: Within the sample, other DNA sequences also encode this same CDR3. The gene calls are TRBV2 and TRBJ1-5; weak D call: TRBD1 (5 bases). The germline V gene has CDR1 SNHLY and CDR2 FYNNEI. CDR3 length equals 13 residues. The ends were cut back, 6 bases at V and 1 base at J, with 7 bases in the middle. CDR3 residues: CASRRDSNQPQHF. For the CDR3, the DNA is TGTGCCAGCAGAAGGGACAGCAATCAGCCCCAGCATTTT.

J is TRBJ1-1 and V is TRBV5-1, with D uncertain. CDR1 is SGHRS, CDR2 YFSETQ, per germline. The CDR3 is 15 residues long. Deletions cut 0 bases from V and 3 bases from J, with 12 bases between. In nucleotides, the CDR3 is TGCGCCAGCAGCTTGGATCGGGCCGCCGACACTGAAGCTTTCTTT. This codes for CASSLDRAADTEAFF.

The genes are TRBV9 and TRBJ2-7; the D gene could be TRBD1 or TRBD2 (5 bases each). Germline assignment: CDR1 SGDLS and CDR2 YYNGEE. The ends were cut back, 1 base at V and 4 bases at J, with 15 bases in the middle. The CDR3 consists of 15 residues. The CDR3 coding sequence is TGTGCCAGCAGCGTAAGAGGGGAACCGGGATACGAGCAGTACTTC. Translation gives CASSVRGEPGYEQYF. The complete variable domain, with remaining parts taken from reference TRBV9 and TRBJ2-7, reads DSGVTQTPKHLITATGQRVTLRCSPRSGDLSVYWYQQSLDQGLQFLIQYYNGEERAKGNILERFSAQQFPDLHSELNLSSLELGDSALYFCASSVRGEPGYEQYFGPGTRLTVT.

This chain connects TRBV5-1 to TRBJ2-1; D remains unclear. Per germline, CDR1 SGHRS and CDR2 YFSETQ. The CDR3 totals 15 residues. Trimming took 3 bases from V and 1 from J, leaving 11 bases between them. The CDR3 is CASSSTTDSYNEQFF. CDR3 nucleotides: TGCGCCAGCAGCTCGACCACTGATTCCTACAATGAGCAGTTCTTC.

This sequence joins TRBV19 and TRBJ2-1, with D possibly matching TRBD2 (5 bases). CDR1 LNHDA and CDR2 SQIVND come from the germline V gene (reference sequence). The CDR3 has 15 amino acids. V gave up 3 bases and J gave up 8 bases, with 17 bases separating them. CDR3 sequence (DNA): TGTGCCAGTAGTATGCCCCTCCTAGGGCGGGATGAGCAGTTCTTC. Amino acid sequence: CASSMPLLGRDEQFF.

V is TRBV7-3 and J is TRBJ2-2; 9 bases match TRBD1. Germline CDR1 and CDR2: SGHTA and FQGTGA. The CDR3 runs to 15 residues. J gave up 9 bases and V 9 bases, and 14 bases lay outside the gene matches. The CDR3 sequence: CASSPGQGFPRELFF. CDR3 in DNA: TGTGCCAGTTCCCCGGGACAGGGTTTCCCCCGGGAGCTGTTTTTT.

V gene TRBV2 combines with J gene TRBJ1-2; 7 nucleotides match TRBD1. This CDR3 is 12 amino acids long. V trimming: 8 bases; J trimming: 4 bases; junction bases outside the gene matches: 4. Germline V CDR1 and CDR2: SNHLY, FYNNEI. This CDR3 reads CASRGQVYGYTF. CDR3 DNA: TGTGCCAGCCGAGGACAGGTCTATGGCTACACCTTC.

The CDR3 DNA reads as TGTGCCAGCAGTTTGTGGCAGGGAGGCGAAAAACTGTTTTTT. Its protein is CASSLWQGGEKLFF. V and J are TRBV27 and TRBJ1-4, with D perhaps matching TRBD1 (5 bases). Germline CDR1 reads MNHEY; CDR2 reads SMNVEV (reference sequence). CDR3 length equals 14 residues. The ends were cut back, 3 bases at V and 8 bases at J, with 13 bases in the middle. Full variable domain (outside the CDR3, taken from reference TRBV27 and TRBJ1-4): EAQVTQNPRYLITVTGKKLTVTCSQNMNHEYMSWYRQDPGLGLRQIYYSMNVEVTDKGDVPEGYKVSRKEKRNFPLILESPSPNQTSLYFCASSLWQGGEKLFFGSGTQLSVL.

CDR3 nucleotides: TGTGCCATCAGTGTCCATGAAGGGTCCCTCTCTGGAAACACCATATATTTT. Protein sequence: CAISVHEGSLSGNTIYF. This chain links TRBV10-3 with TRBJ1-3, with D uncertain. The CDR3 contains 17 residues. With 4 bases removed from V and 0 bases from J, the gap between germline ends came to 16 bases. Looked up from germline, CDR1 is ENHRY and CDR2 is SYGVKD.

This chain links TRBV19 with TRBJ2-7; 9 positions agree with TRBD2. Germline loops: CDR1 LNHDA, CDR2 SQIVND (reference sequence). J was trimmed by 2 bases and V by 4 bases; bases with no gene match: 3. CDR3 size: 14 residues. CDR3 loop: CASSRGLATYEQYF. DNA of the CDR3: TGTGCCAGTAGTAGAGGACTAGCGACCTACGAGCAGTACTTC.

This chain links TRBV6-1 with TRBJ1-2, with 11 nucleotides matching TRBD1. The CDR3 totals 15 residues. From germline, CDR1 is MNHNS and CDR2 SASEGT. V shed 0 bases and J 7 bases; nucleotides not matched to a gene: 4. The CDR3 DNA reads as TGTGCCAGCAGTGAAGCGGGGACAGGGGGGGTTGGCTACACCTTC. Protein product: CASSEAGTGGVGYTF.

The gene calls are TRBV27 and TRBJ1-2; possible D gene TRBD1, 6 bases. Germline CDR1 reads MNHEY; CDR2 reads SMNVEV (reference sequence). CDR3 length: 16 residues. V dropped 6 bases and J dropped 5 bases, with 22 bases sitting between them. CDR3 DNA sequence: TGTGCCAGCAGCCGACGAGACAGGAACGGAATATATGGCTACACCTTC. This gives the protein CASSRRDRNGIYGYTF.

This clone has only one observation. One end of the junction is discordant with germline, which a read error may explain. The chain uses TRBV11-2 and TRBJ1-2, with 8 bases that match TRBD1. CDR3 size: 11 residues. Germline V gene data show CDR1 as SGHAT and CDR2 as FQNNGV. CDR3 coding DNA: TGTGCCAGCAGCAACCGGGACAGGCCGCTCTTC. This sequence encodes CASSNRDRPLF.

The chain carries TRBV25-1 and TRBJ1-2, with D possibly TRBD1 on 5 matching bases. Trimming pared 4 bases from V and 3 bases from J, leaving 9 bases between. CDR3 length: 13 amino acids. Germline V gives CDR1 MGHDK, CDR2 SYGVNS. CDR3 nucleotide sequence: TGTGCCAGCAGTGCGGGGACGGACTATGGCTACACCTTC. Amino acid sequence: CASSAGTDYGYTF.

The chain is built from TRBV28 and TRBJ1-2; TRBD1 agrees at 7 bases. This CDR3 is built from 14 residues. The germline gives CDR1 MDHEN, CDR2 SYDVKM. Trimming cost V 7 bases and J 3 bases; bases outside gene matches: 8. The CDR3 loop is CASKPTGLDYGYTF. CDR3 sequence (DNA): TGTGCCAGCAAACCGACAGGGTTGGACTATGGCTACACCTTC.

The chain uses TRBV18 and TRBJ2-2; 14 positions match TRBD2. The CDR3 length is 19 residues. V was clipped by 4 bases and J by 1 base; unmatched bases: 8. Germline assignment: CDR1 KGHSH and CDR2 LQKENI. The CDR3: CASSLPGLAGVKNTGELFF. CDR3 nucleotides: TGTGCCAGCTCACTCCCGGGACTAGCGGGAGTTAAGAACACCGGGGAGCTGTTTTTT.

The chain links TRBV30 to TRBJ2-2; 8 nucleotides agree with TRBD1. V shed 5 bases and J 1 base; nucleotides not matched to a gene: 0. The CDR3 contains 13 residues. Germline CDR1 GTSNPN, CDR2 SVGIG (reference sequence). CDR3 residues: CAWGTGNTGELFF. The CDR3, as DNA: TGTGCCTGGGGGACAGGGAACACCGGGGAGCTGTTTTTT.

V usage is TRBV3-1 (or the pseudogene TRBV3-2) and J usage is TRBJ2-2; D unclear. V was trimmed by 0 bases and J by 6 bases, leaving 17 bases between them. This CDR3 spans 17 amino acids. Germline CDR1 is LGHDT and CDR2 is YNNKEL (reference sequence). This chain's CDR3 is CASSQEALNPQPGELFF. The CDR3 coding sequence is TGTGCCAGCAGCCAAGAAGCCTTAAACCCCCAACCCGGGGAGCTGTTTTTT.

The rearrangement uses TRBV30 and TRBJ1-5; unclear D gene. The CDR3 has 13 residues. The V and J ends lost 2 bases and 3 bases respectively, with 8 bases between them. The germline V gene encodes CDR1 GTSNPN and CDR2 SVGIG (reference sequence). In DNA, the CDR3 is TGTGCCTGGAGTTCTGGGCACAATCAGCCCCAGCATTTT. The encoded protein is CAWSSGHNQPQHF.

The chain is built from TRBV3-1 (or the pseudogene TRBV3-2) and TRBJ2-2; D gene ambiguous. Germline CDR1 is LGHDT and CDR2 is YNNKEL (reference sequence). There are 12 residues in the CDR3. V was pared by 1 base and J by 7 bases, with 4 bases between. The CDR3 bases are TGTGCCAGCAGCCAAGTGTTCGGGGAGCTGTTTTTT. Protein product: CASSQVFGELFF.

This clone was recorded only once. The V call is TRBV5-1, the J call TRBJ2-5, with TRBD2 as a possible D gene (6 bases). The V gene's germline CDR1 is SGHRS and CDR2 YFSETQ. The CDR3 loop spans 14 amino acids. The V gene lost 0 bases and the J gene lost 3 bases, with 9 bases spanning the gap. CDR3 coding DNA: TGCGCCAGCAGCTTGGAACTAGCAGAAGAGACCCAGTACTTC. The encoded protein is CASSLELAEETQYF.

The sample holds one count of this clone. The V gene is TRBV21-1, the J gene TRBJ2-7; the D call of TRBD1 is as the table states it, not checked on the DNA. TRBV21-1 is marked as a pseudogene. This CDR3 has 15 residues. The CDR3 DNA reads as TGTGCCAGCAGCAAAATGGACAGGGGGCGGTACGAGCAGTACTTC. Encoded protein: CASSKMDRGRYEQYF.

V is TRBV18 and J is TRBJ1-4, with no clear D. The V gene lost 2 bases and the J gene lost 0 bases, with 4 bases spanning the gap. CDR1 KGHSH and CDR2 LQKENI come from the germline V gene. The CDR3 extends over 14 amino acids. This chain's CDR3 is CASSPSPTNEKLFF. The DNA of the CDR3 is TGTGCCAGCTCACCAAGTCCAACTAATGAAAAACTGTTTTTT.

This chain connects TRBV18 to TRBJ2-7; D uncertain. V was clipped by 5 bases and J by 2 bases, with 19 bases between them. The CDR3 covers 16 residues. The V gene's germline CDR1 is KGHSH and CDR2 LQKENI. CDR3 loop: CASSSRVDSKPYEQYF. CDR3 nucleotide sequence: TGTGCCAGCTCATCACGGGTCGACTCAAAACCCTACGAGCAGTACTTC. The entire variable domain, with the rest obtained from reference TRBV18 and TRBJ2-7, is as follows: NAGVMQNPRHLVRRRGQEARLRCSPMKGHSHVYWYRQLPEEGLKFMVYLQKENIIDESGMPKERFSAEFPKEGPSILRIQQVVRGDSAAYFCASSSRVDSKPYEQYFGPGTRLTVT.

This CDR3 is CASSLGVGLTGYGYTF. The CDR3 DNA follows: TGTGCCAGCAGTTTAGGGGTGGGCCTGACTGGCTATGGCTACACCTTC. The chain has TRBV27 and TRBJ1-2, with D uncertain. The length of the CDR3 is 16 residues. Trimming removed 2 bases at V and 4 bases at J, with 17 bases between. Germline CDR1 reads MNHEY; CDR2 reads SMNVEV (reference sequence).

This clone was recorded many times. CDR3 nucleotides: TGTGCCAGCAGCCCATCCGGGACTAGTCTGGAGACCCAGTACTTC. It specifies CASSPSGTSLETQYF. J is TRBJ2-5 and V is TRBV7-3; the match to TRBD2 covers 8 bases. The CDR3 has 15 amino acids. V shed 5 bases and J 5 bases; nucleotides not matched to a gene: 10. CDR1 and CDR2 (germline): SGHTA, FQGTGA.